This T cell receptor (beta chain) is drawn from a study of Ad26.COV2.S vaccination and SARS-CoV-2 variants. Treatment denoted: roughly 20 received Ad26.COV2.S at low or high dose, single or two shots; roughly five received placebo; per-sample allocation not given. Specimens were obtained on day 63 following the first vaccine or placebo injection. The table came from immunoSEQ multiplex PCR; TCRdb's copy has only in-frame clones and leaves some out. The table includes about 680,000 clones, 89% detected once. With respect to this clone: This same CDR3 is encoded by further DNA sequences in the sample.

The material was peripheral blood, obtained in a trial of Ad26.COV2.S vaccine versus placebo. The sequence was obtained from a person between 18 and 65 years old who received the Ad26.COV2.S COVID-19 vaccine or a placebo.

The CDR3 region has the DNA TGTGCCAGCAGCCGACAGGGGGACACTGAAGCTTTCTTT. Its translation is CASSRQGDTEAFF. The V and J genes are TRBV7-9 and TRBJ1-1; 9 positions agree with TRBD1. The germline V gene encodes CDR1 SEHNR and CDR2 FQNEAQ (reference sequence). V dropped 5 bases and J dropped 3; count of bases not matched to a gene: 1. The CDR3 is 13 amino acids.